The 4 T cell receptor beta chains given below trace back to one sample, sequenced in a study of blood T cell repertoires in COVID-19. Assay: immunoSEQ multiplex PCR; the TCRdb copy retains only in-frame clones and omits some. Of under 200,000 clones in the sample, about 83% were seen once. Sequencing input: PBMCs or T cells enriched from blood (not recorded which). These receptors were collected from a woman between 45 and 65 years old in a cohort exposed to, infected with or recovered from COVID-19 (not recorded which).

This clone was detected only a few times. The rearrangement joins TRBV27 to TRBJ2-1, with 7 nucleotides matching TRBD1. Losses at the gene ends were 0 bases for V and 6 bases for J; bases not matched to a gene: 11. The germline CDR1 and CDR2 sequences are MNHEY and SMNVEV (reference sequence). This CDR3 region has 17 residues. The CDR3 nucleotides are TGTGCCAGCAGTTTATCTACACTAACGGACAGGCCCAATGAGCAGTTCTTC. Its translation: CASSLSTLTDRPNEQFF.

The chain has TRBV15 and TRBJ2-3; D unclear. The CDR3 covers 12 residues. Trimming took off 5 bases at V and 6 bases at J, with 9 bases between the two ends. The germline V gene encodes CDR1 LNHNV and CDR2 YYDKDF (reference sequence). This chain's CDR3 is CATSAGQDTQYF. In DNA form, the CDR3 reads TGTGCCACCAGCGCAGGCCAGGATACGCAGTATTTT. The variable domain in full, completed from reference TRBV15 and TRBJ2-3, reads DAMVIQNPRYQVTQFGKPVTLSCSQTLNHNVMYWYQQKSSQAPKLLFHYYDKDFNNEADTPDNFQSRRPNTSFCFLDIRSPGLGDTAMYLCATSAGQDTQYFGPGTRLTVL.

The CDR3 protein is CASSDRDRIYNEQFF. DNA of the CDR3: TGTGCCAGCAGCGACCGGGACAGGATTTACAATGAGCAGTTCTTC. V is TRBV2 and J is TRBJ2-1, with 8 bases aligning to TRBD1. The CDR3 contains 15 residues. Per the germline V gene, CDR1 is SNHLY and CDR2 is FYNNEI. The V segment lost 6 bases and the J segment 4 bases; nucleotides outside the gene matches: 8.

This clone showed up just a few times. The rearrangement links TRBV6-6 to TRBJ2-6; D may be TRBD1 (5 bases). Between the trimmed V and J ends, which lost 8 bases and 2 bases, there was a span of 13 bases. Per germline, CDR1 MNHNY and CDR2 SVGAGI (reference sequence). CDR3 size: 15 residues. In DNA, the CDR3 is TGTGCCAGCGCGAAGGGGTTGACTGGGGCCAACGTCCTGACTTTC. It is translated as CASAKGLTGANVLTF.